The source of this TCR beta chain is a study of T cells in Graves' hyperthyroidism and ophthalmopathy. On the basis of clinical symptoms, serum thyroxine and TRAb, thyroid ultrasound and orbital computed tomography, diagnoses were made. The length of the CDR3 is 16 residues. From germline, CDR1 is MDHEN and CDR2 SYDVKM. V dropped 5 bases and J dropped 3; count of bases not matched to a gene: 12. Findings and caveats of the study: Blood samples included most of the expanded thyroid clonotypes exceeding 0.001. Through a model of 13 V-J features, ophthalmopathy was separated from stable hyperthyroidism.

TCR beta CDR3 regions were amplified from RNA. HTBI primers were used for first-round RT-PCR of the TCR CDR3. TCRdb recomputed calls from the multiplex PCR reads with MiXCR, one row per CDR3 protein. This table has 500,000 to 600,000 distinct CDR3 sequences, roughly 21% appearing once. This clonotype appeared a few times. Its antigen remains unidentified. The TCR sequence derives from a man between 35 and 55 years old with Graves' ophthalmopathy. The sample consisted of blood. V is TRBV28 and J is TRBJ2-7; 8 bases line up with TRBD1. The CDR3 loop is CASSLVSGTGLYEQYF. For the CDR3, the DNA is TGTGCCAGCAGTCTGGTATCCGGGACAGGCCTCTACGAGCAGTACTTC.